Listed here is a single T cell receptor beta chain. V was shortened by 1 base and J by 8 bases, with 12 bases between the two germline ends. This CDR3 is 14 amino acids long. CDR1 and CDR2 (germline): SNHLY, FYNNEI. These data are taken from a study of blood T cell repertoires in COVID-19. In the study overall: Both acute and convalescent COVID-19 samples were obtained from the United States, Italy and Spain. Sources were T cells, B-cell-depleted T cells, or PBMCs; the material itself was cDNA or gDNA.

Sequencing was performed with immunoSEQ multiplex PCR; in TCRdb, only in-frame clones are kept and a portion is missing. Among 150,000 to 200,000 clones, about 81% were seen once, and the ten largest hold roughly 9.6%. Sequenced material: peripheral blood. This TCR came from a man aged 60 to 75 with active or convalescent COVID-19. This rearrangement joins TRBV2 to TRBJ1-5, with D unclear. The CDR3 DNA is TGTGCCAGCAGTGAAGGGGCGGGTACGGAGCCCCAGCATTTT. It specifies CASSEGAGTEPQHF.